This T cell receptor (beta chain) was recorded in a study of T cell responses to AZD1222 COVID-19 vaccine. Study as a whole: Pooled samples include second doses given at about 4 or 12 weeks.

TCRdb's copy holds only in-frame clones and misses some; the assay was immunoSEQ multiplex PCR. The sample records around 100,000 clones, around 94% being singletons. As to this clone: Its antigen is currently unknown.

Study conclusions and caveats: Unmutated variant regions are reportedly the target of nearly half of TCRs that are spike-specific. The donor group comprised mostly white British people and more females; the analysis possibly underestimated clonal diversity.

This CDR3 region has 15 residues. Germline V gene lookup returns CDR1 ENHRY and CDR2 SYGVKD. The V gene lost 6 bases and the J gene lost 2 bases, with 16 bases spanning the gap. The chain is built from TRBV10-3 and TRBJ2-5; D is tentatively TRBD1 or TRBD2 (5 bases each). Material: peripheral blood, obtained on day 0 of AZD1222 vaccination. The TCR originated in an adult in good health. The CDR3 nucleotides read TGTGCCATCAGAAAGGGCAGGGACCCTCAAGAGACCCAGTACTTC. It is translated as CAIRKGRDPQETQYF.